The clone carrying this TCR beta chain was seen more than once but under ten times. What it binds is not known. Nominally healthy donors provided the samples, though records likely missed some immune exposures. This entry is derived from a study of cytomegalovirus exposure and HLA in healthy donors. Findings of the study overall: Researchers reported in a later analysis that a missense DCLRE1C variant was tied to TCR beta V- and J-gene trimming.

The study ran its PCR with 60 Vbeta and 13 Jbeta primers. Generated by immunoSEQ multiplex PCR, the TCRdb table keeps only in-frame clones and is missing some. In the table there are about 81,000 clones, over 65% of which are singletons. Germline CDR1 and CDR2: MNHNY and SVGAGI (reference sequence). V lost 5 bases and J lost 4, with 17 bases in between. The CDR3 covers 15 residues. Sequenced input: PBMCs. The clonotype comes from a man in his forties or fifties in good health and CMV-seropositive. The chain couples TRBV6-6 to TRBJ1-2; tentatively, D is TRBD1 (6 bases). The CDR3 DNA reads TGTGCCAGCAGTGGCGAAAACAGGGCGGCCTATGGCTACACCTTC. Translating gives CASSGENRAAYGYTF.